This T cell receptor beta chain was documented in a study of shared clonotypes between healthy human individuals. CDR1 and CDR2 (germline): MNHEY, SMNVEV (reference sequence). The junction had 4 bases not matched to a gene; V was cut back by 5 bases and J by 1 base. This CDR3 spans 15 amino acids. The deep-level immunoSEQ assay was used. The table came from immunoSEQ multiplex PCR; TCRdb's copy has only in-frame clones and leaves some out. This sample has about 690,000 clones, with about 92% found just once. The chain joins TRBV27 to TRBJ2-7; 11 nucleotides agree with TRBD2. Material for sequencing was memory CD8+ T cells from PBMCs. Indicated subset: CD45RO+ cells pooled with CCR7-negative TemRA cells. The clonotype was recovered from a man aged 18 to 29 in good health. Some clones in this sample may be carry-over from other donors' samples. The CDR3 DNA is TGTGCCAGCAGTCGGGGACTAGCGGCTTCCTACGAGCAGTACTTC. Translation gives CASSRGLAASYEQYF.